Listed below are T cell receptor beta chains from one sample, sequenced in a study of Graves' ophthalmopathy and Graves' hyperthyroidism. TCRdb fed the multiplex PCR reads into MiXCR, producing one record per CDR3 protein. The repertoire consists of roughly 500,000 distinct CDR3 sequences, with over 13% occurring once and the leading ten covering 9.8%. The specimen sequenced was blood. The receptor source for this set is a woman aged 25 to 39 with Graves' ophthalmopathy. Each CDR3 is given with its conserved first and last residue. D genes are given only for firm matches. A clone size is listed for some rows: how often the clone was seen (once, few, many), or a class if it is expanded.

j_gene	d_gene	v_gene	abundance	len	CDR3nt	CDR3aa
TRBJ2-2	NA	TRBV27	many	12	TGTGCCAGCAGGCCGGAGAGGGGGGAGCTGTTTTTT	CASRPERGELFF
TRBJ1-2	NA	TRBV20-1	many	11	TGCAGTGCTAGACAGGGGTATGGCTACACCTTC	CSARQGYGYTF
TRBJ2-2	TRBD1	TRBV11-2	many	17	TGTGCCAGCAGCACTCAATCTCGGACAGGAGGCACCGGGGAGCTGTTTTTT	CASSTQSRTGGTGELFF
TRBJ2-7	NA	TRBV6-1	NA	14	TGTGCCAGCAGTCCACAGGGTTTATTCTACGAGCAGTACTTC	CASSPQGLFYEQYF
TRBJ1-5	TRBD1	TRBV28	NA	14	TGTGCCAGCAGTTGGACAGGACGAAAACAGCCCCAGCATTTT	CASSWTGRKQPQHF
TRBJ2-2	NA	TRBV6-1	NA	15	TGTGCCAGCACCCTACAGGGATTGGGAGCCGGGGAGCTGTTTTTT	CASTLQGLGAGELFF
TRBJ2-7	TRBD2	TRBV4-1	few	15	TGCGCCAGCAGCCACCCCGGGGGAGGGTGCTACGAGCAGTACTTC	CASSHPGGGCYEQYF
TRBJ2-5	TRBD2	TRBV27	many	16	TGTGCCAGCAGCCACCGGACTAGCGCAGGCCAAGAGACCCAGTACTTC	CASSHRTSAGQETQYF
TRBJ2-7	NA	TRBV6-1	many	12	TGTGCCAGCGGGGACATAACCTACGAGCAGTACTTC	CASGDITYEQYF
TRBJ1-2	TRBD1	TRBV6-1	NA	14	TGTGCCAGCAGTGGGACAGGAAGTGGCTATGGCTACACCTTC	CASSGTGSGYGYTF
TRBJ1-3	NA	TRBV7-9	many	19	TGTGCCAGCAGCTTAGAGTACGGTGTGGCCACCTACTCTGGAAACACCATATATTTT	CASSLEYGVATYSGNTIYF
TRBJ1-6	NA	TRBV28	many	13	TGTGCCAGCAGACCTGACACGTTTTCACCCCTCCACTTT	CASRPDTFSPLHF
TRBJ1-5	NA	TRBV6-1	many	15	TGTGCCAGCAGTGAACGGGGGCCAAGTAACCAGCCCCAGCATTTT	CASSERGPSNQPQHF
TRBJ2-2	TRBD2	TRBV24-1	many	17	TGTGCCACCAGCCAGACTAGCGGGGGGGCAAGGACCGGGGAGCTGTTTTTT	CATSQTSGGARTGELFF
TRBJ2-7	NA	TRBV27	many	11	TGTGCCAGCAGTTTATTCGGGGAGCAGTACTTC	CASSLFGEQYF
TRBJ1-1	TRBD1	TRBV6-2/TRBV6-3	NA	13	TGTGCCGGTACGGACAGGGGTAACACTGAAGCTTTCTTT	CAGTDRGNTEAFF
TRBJ2-5	TRBD1	TRBV28	many	15	TGTGCCAGCAGTCGGGGCCGGACAGGGGCAGAGACCCAGTACTTC	CASSRGRTGAETQYF
TRBJ1-2	TRBD1	TRBV12-3/TRBV12-4	NA	13	TGTGCCAGCAGAGCCGGGACAGGCCATGGCTACACCTTC	CASRAGTGHGYTF
TRBJ2-7	NA	TRBV7-2	many	13	TGTGCCAGCAGCAGTTATAATCGCTACGAGCAGTACTTC	CASSSYNRYEQYF
TRBJ2-5	NA	TRBV18	many	11	TGTGCCAGCTCAAATGCGGAGACCCAGTACTTC	CASSNAETQYF
TRBJ2-7	NA	TRBV12-5	many	12	TGTGCTAGTGCGAGGGCGTCCTACGAGCAGTACTTC	CASARASYEQYF
TRBJ2-5	TRBD1	TRBV19	many	15	TGTGCCAGTAGTCCCGCTGACAGGGGGCGAGAGACCCAGTACTTC	CASSPADRGRETQYF
TRBJ1-2	NA	TRBV28	NA	10	TGTGGTGCGGGGTCCTATGGCTACACCTTC	CGAGSYGYTF
TRBJ2-7	TRBD1	TRBV20-1	few	14	TGCAGTGCTAGACAAGGGACAGGGGGCTTCGAGCAGTACTTC	CSARQGTGGFEQYF
TRBJ2-5	NA	TRBV12-3/TRBV12-4	many	14	TGTGCCAGCAATTCCCAACAGGTCCAAGAGACCCAGTACTTC	CASNSQQVQETQYF
TRBJ2-7	NA	TRBV28	many	17	TGTGCCAGCAGATTATTACGATGGCAGGGGGGCTCCTACGAGCAGTACTTC	CASRLLRWQGGSYEQYF
TRBJ1-1	NA	TRBV7-2	many	14	TGTGCCAGCAGCTTAGTTTTGGGCGTCGGTGAAGCTTTCTTT	CASSLVLGVGEAFF
TRBJ1-1	TRBD1	TRBV28	NA	14	TGTGCCAGCAGCAAGACAGGGGGCTTCACTGAAGCTTTCTTT	CASSKTGGFTEAFF
TRBJ1-2	TRBD1	TRBV6-1	NA	13	TGTGCCAGCAAGGGGGCCTCTAACTATGGCTACACCTTC	CASKGASNYGYTF
TRBJ1-5	TRBD1	TRBV6-5	few	14	TGTGCCAGCAGTTTCCAGGGGGCAGGTCAGCCCCAGCATTTT	CASSFQGAGQPQHF
TRBJ1-2	NA	TRBV19	many	15	TGTGCCAGTAGACCTTACCCGAGAGGGGTTTCTGGCTACACCTTC	CASRPYPRGVSGYTF
TRBJ1-1	TRBD1	TRBV5-1	many	14	TGCGCCAGCAGCTCCGGGACAGGGGACACTGAAGCTTTCTTT	CASSSGTGDTEAFF
TRBJ2-4	TRBD2	TRBV5-4	NA	18	TGTGCCAGCAGCTCGGGACTAGCGGGAGGTGGAGCCAAAAACATTCAGTACTTC	CASSSGLAGGGAKNIQYF
TRBJ1-5	TRBD1	TRBV28	many	21	TGTGCCAGCAGTTTACTCTCTGTCGACAGGGGGCTGCTGTACGGCAATCAGCCCCAGCATTTT	CASSLLSVDRGLLYGNQPQHF